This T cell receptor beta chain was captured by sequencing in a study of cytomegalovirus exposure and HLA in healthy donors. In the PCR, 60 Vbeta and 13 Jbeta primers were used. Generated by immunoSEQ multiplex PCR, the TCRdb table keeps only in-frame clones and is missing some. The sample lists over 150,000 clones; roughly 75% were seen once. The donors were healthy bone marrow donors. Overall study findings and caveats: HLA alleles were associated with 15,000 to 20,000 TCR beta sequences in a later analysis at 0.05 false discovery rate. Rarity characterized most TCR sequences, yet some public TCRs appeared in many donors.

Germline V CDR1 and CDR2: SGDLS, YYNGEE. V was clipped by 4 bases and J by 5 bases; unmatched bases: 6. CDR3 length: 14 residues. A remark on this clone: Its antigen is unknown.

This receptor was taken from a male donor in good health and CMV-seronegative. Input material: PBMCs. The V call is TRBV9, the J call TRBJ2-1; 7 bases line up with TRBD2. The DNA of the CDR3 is TGTGCCAGCAGCCTTCGCGGACTAGACAATGAGCAGTTCTTC. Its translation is CASSLRGLDNEQFF.